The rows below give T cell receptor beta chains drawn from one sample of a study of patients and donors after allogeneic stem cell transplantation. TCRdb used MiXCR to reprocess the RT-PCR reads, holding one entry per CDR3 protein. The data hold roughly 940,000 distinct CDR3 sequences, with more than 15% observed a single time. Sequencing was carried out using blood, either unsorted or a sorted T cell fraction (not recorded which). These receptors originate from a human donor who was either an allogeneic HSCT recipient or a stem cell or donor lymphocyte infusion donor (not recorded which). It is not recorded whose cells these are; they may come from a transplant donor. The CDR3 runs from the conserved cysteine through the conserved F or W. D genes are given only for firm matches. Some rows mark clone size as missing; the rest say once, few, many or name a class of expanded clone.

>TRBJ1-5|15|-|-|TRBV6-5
TGTGCCAGCAGTTACAGAGGCGATAGCAATCAGCCCCAGCATTTT
CASSYRGDSNQPQHF
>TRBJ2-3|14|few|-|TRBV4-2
TGTGCCAGCAGCCAAGAATGGGGCACAGATACGCAGTATTTT
CASSQEWGTDTQYF
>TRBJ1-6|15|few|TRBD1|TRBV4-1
TGCGCCAGCAACACAGGGGCAGAAACTAATTCACCCCTCCACTTT
CASNTGAETNSPLHF
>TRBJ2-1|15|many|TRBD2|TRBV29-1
TGCAGCGTTGAAGGGTCTAGCGGGAGTAGCAGTGAGCAGTTCTTC
CSVEGSSGSSSEQFF
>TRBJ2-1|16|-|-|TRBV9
TGTGCCAGCAGCGTAGAGGCAGGGAACAACTACAATGAGCAGTTCTTC
CASSVEAGNNYNEQFF
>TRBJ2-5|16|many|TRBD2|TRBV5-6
TGTGCCAGCAGCGCACGACCGGGACTAGCCCAAGAGACCCAGTACTTC
CASSARPGLAQETQYF
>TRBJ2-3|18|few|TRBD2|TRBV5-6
TGTGCCAGCAGCCCCCGACTAGCGGGACGTAGGGGGGGAGATACGCAGTATTTT
CASSPRLAGRRGGDTQYF
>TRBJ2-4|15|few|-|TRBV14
TGTGCCAGCAGCCAAGATTGGAGATCATCGGGCATTCAGTACTTC
CASSQDWRSSGIQYF
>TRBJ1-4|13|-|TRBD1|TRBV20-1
TGCAGTGCTGCAGGGGGCTTGAATGAAAAACTGTTTTTT
CSAAGGLNEKLFF
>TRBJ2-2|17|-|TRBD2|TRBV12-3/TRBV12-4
TGTGCCAGCAGTTTAGTACGACTAGCGGGAGTGGCCGGGGAGCTGTTTTTT
CASSLVRLAGVAGELFF